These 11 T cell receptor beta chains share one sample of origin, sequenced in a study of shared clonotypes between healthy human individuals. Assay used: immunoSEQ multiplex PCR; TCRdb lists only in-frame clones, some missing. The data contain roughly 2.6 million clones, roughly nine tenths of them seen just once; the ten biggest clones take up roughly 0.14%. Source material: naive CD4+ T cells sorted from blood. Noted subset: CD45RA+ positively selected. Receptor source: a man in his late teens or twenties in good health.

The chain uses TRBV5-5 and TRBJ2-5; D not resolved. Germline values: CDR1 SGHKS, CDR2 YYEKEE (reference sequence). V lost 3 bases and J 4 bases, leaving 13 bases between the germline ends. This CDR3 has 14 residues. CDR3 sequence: CASSSGPNPETQYF. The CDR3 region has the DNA TGTGCCAGCAGCTCCGGTCCCAACCCAGAGACCCAGTACTTC.

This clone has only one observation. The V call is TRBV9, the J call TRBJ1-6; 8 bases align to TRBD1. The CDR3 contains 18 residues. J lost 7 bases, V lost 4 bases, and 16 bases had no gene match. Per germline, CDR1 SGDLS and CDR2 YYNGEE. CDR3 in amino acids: CASSRTGQGTAGNSPLHF. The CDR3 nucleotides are TGTGCCAGCAGCCGAACAGGACAGGGAACGGCAGGGAATTCACCCCTCCACTTT.

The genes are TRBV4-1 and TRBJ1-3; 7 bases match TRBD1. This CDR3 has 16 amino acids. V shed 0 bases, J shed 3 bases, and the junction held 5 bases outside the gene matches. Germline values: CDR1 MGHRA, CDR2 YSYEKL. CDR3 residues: CASSQDHRGFGNTIYF. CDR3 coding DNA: TGCGCCAGCAGCCAAGACCACAGGGGATTTGGAAACACCATATATTTT.

This chain's CDR3 is CASSPVRGNTEAFF. CDR3 sequence (DNA): TGCGCCAGCAGCCCCGTCCGGGGGAACACTGAAGCTTTCTTT. The chain uses TRBV5-1 and TRBJ1-1; no clear D gene. With 4 bases removed from V and 1 base from J, the gap between germline ends came to 11 bases. The CDR3 runs 14 residues. CDR1 is SGHRS and CDR2 is YFSETQ in the germline V gene.

CDR3 in amino acids: CASRISGTDPLSGNTIYF. DNA for the CDR3: TGCGCCAGCAGAATATCCGGGACTGATCCCCTCTCTGGAAACACCATATATTTT. The chain links TRBV10-1 to TRBJ1-3; possible D gene TRBD1, 5 bases. V shed 6 bases and J shed 0 bases, with 21 bases lying between them. The CDR3 length is 18 residues. Germline assignment: CDR1 WNHNN and CDR2 SYGVQD (reference sequence).

CDR3: CASSPDRSWSTDTQYF. The CDR3 nucleotides are TGTGCCAGCAGCCCGGACAGATCCTGGAGCACAGATACGCAGTATTTT. V usage is TRBV5-4 and J usage is TRBJ2-3, with TRBD1 as a possible D gene (6 bases). Germline assignment: CDR1 SGHNT and CDR2 YYREEE (reference sequence). The CDR3 runs to 16 residues. V lost 4 bases, J lost 0 bases, and 15 bases lay in between.

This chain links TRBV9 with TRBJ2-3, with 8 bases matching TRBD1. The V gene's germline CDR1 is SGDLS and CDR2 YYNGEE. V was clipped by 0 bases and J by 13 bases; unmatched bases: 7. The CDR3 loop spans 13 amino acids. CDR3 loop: CASSVGISGGKYF. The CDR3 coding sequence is TGTGCCAGCAGCGTAGGTATCTCAGGGGGCAAGTATTTT.

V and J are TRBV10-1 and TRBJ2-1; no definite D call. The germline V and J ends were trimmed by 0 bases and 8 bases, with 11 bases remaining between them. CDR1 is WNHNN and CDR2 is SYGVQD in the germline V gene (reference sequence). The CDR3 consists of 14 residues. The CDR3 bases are TGCGCCAGCAGTGAGTCTTCAACGACGGATGAGCAGTTCTTC. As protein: CASSESSTTDEQFF.

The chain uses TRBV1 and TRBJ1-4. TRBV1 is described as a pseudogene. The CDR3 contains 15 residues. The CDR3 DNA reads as TGCACCAGCAGCCAGGCCCCGGGTCTTCGGGAAAAACTGTTTTTT. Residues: CTSSQAPGLREKLFF.

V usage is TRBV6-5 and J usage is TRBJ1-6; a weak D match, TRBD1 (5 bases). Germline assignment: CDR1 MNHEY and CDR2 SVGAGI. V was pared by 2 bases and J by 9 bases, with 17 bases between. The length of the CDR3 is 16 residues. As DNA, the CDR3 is TGTGCCAGCAGTTACGCACAACAGAGAGGGGTTTCACCCCTCCACTTT. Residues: CASSYAQQRGVSPLHF.

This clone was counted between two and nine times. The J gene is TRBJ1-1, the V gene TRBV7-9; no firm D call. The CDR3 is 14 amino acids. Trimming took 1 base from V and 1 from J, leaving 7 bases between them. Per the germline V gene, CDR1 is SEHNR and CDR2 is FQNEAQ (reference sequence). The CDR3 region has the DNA TGTGCCAGCAGCTTAGAGCAGCCGAACACTGAAGCTTTCTTT. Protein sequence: CASSLEQPNTEAFF.